This T cell receptor beta chain was obtained from a study of T cells in localized non-small cell lung cancer. The repertoire was sequenced with immunoSEQ multiplex PCR; TCRdb's copy has only in-frame clones and lacks some. The sample shows about 2,000 clones, approximately 30% of them seen only once. The specimen was normal lung tissue next to the tumor, collected before any cancer treatment. This sequence originates from an older male donor with stage II lung adenocarcinoma.

CDR3 DNA sequence: TGTGCCAGTAGTATTCAAAACATTCAGTACTTC. It encodes CASSIQNIQYF. The chain links TRBV19 to TRBJ2-4; D is unclear. The CDR3 consists of 11 residues. Looked up from germline, CDR1 is LNHDA and CDR2 is SQIVND (reference sequence). V was clipped by 3 bases and J by 5 bases, with 2 bases between them.